This T cell receptor beta chain was identified during a study of T cells in Graves' hyperthyroidism and ophthalmopathy. General study results and limits: A model built on 13 V-J features separated ophthalmopathy from stable hyperthyroidism. Ophthalmopathy was identified by the model a median 6.5 months ahead of onset.

This CDR3 comprises 17 residues. CDR1 is MDHEN and CDR2 is SYDVKM in the germline V gene. Germline trimming cut 3 bases from V and 0 bases from J; bases unmatched to any gene: 10. Amplified TCR beta CDR3 regions derived from RNA transcripts. The primer set for the first-round RT-PCR of the TCR CDR3 was HTBI. Each CDR3 protein gets one entry after TCRdb re-called the multiplex PCR reads with MiXCR. The sample lists 350,000 or so distinct CDR3 sequences, around a sixth occurring once. Concerning this clonotype: Its antigen is still unknown.

The TCR originated in a woman in her forties or fifties with Graves' hyperthyroidism. The material sequenced was blood. This rearrangement joins TRBV28 to TRBJ2-7, with TRBD2 identical over 8 bases. The chain's CDR3 is CASSFGFWSGSSYEQYF. CDR3 nucleotide sequence: TGTGCCAGCAGTTTCGGCTTTTGGAGCGGGAGCTCCTACGAGCAGTACTTC. The variable domain in full, with the rest retrieved from reference TRBV28 and TRBJ2-7, is DVKVTQSSRYLVKRTGEKVFLECVQDMDHENMFWYRQDPGLGLRLIYFSYDVKMKEKGDIPEGYSVSREKKERFSLILESASTNQTSMYLCASSFGFWSGSSYEQYFGPGTRLTVT.